The entry below gives a single TCR beta chain sequence along with its context. This record belongs to a study of OX40 agonist ivuxolimab in advanced cancers. CDR1 is ENHRY and CDR2 is SYGVKD in the germline V gene. The length of the CDR3 is 13 residues. Trimming stripped 6 bases from V and 4 bases from J, with 10 bases between. Here immunoSEQ multiplex PCR was the method, and the copy in TCRdb shows in-frame clones only, minus some. Here the sample spans some 120,000 clones, about 90% being singletons. The receptor comes from an adult with an advanced solid tumor such as melanoma, head and neck, liver or kidney cancer. The chain combines TRBV10-3 with TRBJ1-3, with D unresolved. The sequencing used CD4+ or CD8+ T cells sorted from blood, collected in a trial of the OX40 agonist ivuxolimab. DNA for the CDR3: TGTGCCATCAGAAACTCCCCCGGAAACACCATATATTTT. This sequence encodes CAIRNSPGNTIYF.